The source of this TCR beta chain is a study of cytomegalovirus exposure and HLA in healthy donors (dated by TCRdb to the late 2010s). Study-wide context: An earlier analysis of several hundred of the donors reported under 300 Gb of sequence data and around 120 million unique TCR beta sequences obtained from roughly 180 million T cells. Among around 400 genotyped donors of the cohort, an average of around 250,000 unique TCR beta nucleotide sequences was sequenced per donor, of which about 20% were non-productive. An earlier analysis of around 580 of the donors used high-throughput TCR beta sequencing to judge whether each TCR beta V gene segment behaved as functional or pseudogenic. High-throughput TCR immunosequencing, statistical association of individual TCRs with disease status, and machine learning were combined to predict cytomegalovirus infection status. Class I and class II HLA loci were covered by the typing at four-digit resolution. Of the approximately 400 genotyped donors, 75% to 85% were placed in the genetic ancestry cluster associated with self-reported Caucasian donors. The number of typed donors differed by locus: about 629-640 for A, B, C, DRB1 and DQB1; 500 to 550 for DQA1; approximately 600 for DPA1; and around 470 for DPB1. Several DR-DQ haplotypes were handled as single units for association and clustering because linkage in the cohort was strong. Every discovery cohort repertoire had been produced on one sequencing platform. Along with the approximately 620-subject first cohort, a separate validation cohort of over 90 different subjects was used. A later genetic analysis used genome-wide SNP genotypes for about 65% of the roughly 670 donors, treating that subset as a discovery cohort. In a later analysis, previously published TCR beta repertoires from 666 donors were re-analyzed and high-resolution HLA genotyping was added so that TCR occurrence patterns could be studied. Donor age, sex, ethnicity and CMV serostatus were compiled alongside the repertoire data. Using immunosequencing, the study profiled T cell repertoires from around 670 subjects and related those repertoires to cytomegalovirus serostatus. The later analysis used no new phenotypic data to find candidate immune exposures, relying instead on TCR beta sequences and their occurrence across donors. The aim of the study was to test whether cataloging public T cell receptors could identify signatures of past pathogen exposure. About 280 gigabases of sequencing data and 70 million to 95 million unique TCR sequences made up an early release that covered some 640 HLA-typed donors. The investigation overall reported the following: In vitro tests confirmed that a few of the cytomegalovirus-associated TCR beta chains recognize cytomegalovirus antigens. Roughly uniform sequencing depth across donors was assumed in presence/absence analyses, although this assumption may not hold. The classifier was reported to diagnose cytomegalovirus status with high specificity and sensitivity in both the original and validation cohorts. A further reported finding was that TCR beta sequences accurately predicted the HLA-A and HLA-B alleles for most subjects in the first cohort. In an earlier analysis of some 640 of the donors, most TCR beta V segments were observed in productive rearrangements about 87% or about 30% of the time, broadly matching IMGT annotations. For the cohort, immune exposure information was limited to CMV serostatus. According to a later analysis, parvovirus B19, influenza, CMV and Epstein-Barr virus appeared linked to several top co-occurrence clusters. Most TCR sequences were observed very rarely across donors, whereas some public TCRs were present in many individuals. Linkage disequilibrium might explain the correlated functional status among segregating V segments, but an unknown experimental factor could not be ruled out. The sequencing pipeline was judged likely to have produced a cluster of highly shared sequence variants as a technical artifact. In a later analysis, the rate of TCR association differed among HLA loci, with DRB1 alleles having the most associated TCRs and HLA-C alleles having the fewest. In a later analysis, most CMV-associated TCR beta chains were found to appear HLA-restricted, with HLA associations seemingly driven largely by CMV exposure. Compared with the approximately 670-donor mean, donors in an Asian-associated ancestry cluster had fewer N-insertions in productive TCRs, according to a later genetic analysis. Because HLA typing was unavailable for some donors at each locus, only the typed subset was used in association tests. The cohort was sequenced for TCR beta chains only, and without alpha or paired-chain data the features that could be detected were limited. The earlier analysis of about 600 of the donors excluded around 17 rarely observed V segments, including chromosome 9 orphons, because counts were too low. Strong co-occurrence of HLA alleles, especially DR and DQ, made assigning TCR associations to individual alleles difficult. Specific HLA alleles were associated with over 15,000 TCR beta sequences at a false discovery rate of 0.05 in a later analysis. In a later analysis, HLA-associated TCR beta chains were found to be more clonally expanded and to have lower generation probabilities than equally common non-associated chains. Some IMGT-functional V segments, including TRBV6-2 and TRBV6-3, could not be told apart with the 87-base-pair reads, so those segments were excluded. An association between a missense DCLRE1C variant and V-gene and J-gene trimming of TCR beta chains was found in a later genetic analysis and replicated in an independent cohort. The authors suggested that the approach could potentially be extended to other disease states and immunological phenotypes. A total of 164 TCR beta chains were listed by the study as associated with cytomegalovirus.

According to the germline V gene, CDR1 reads SGHDT and CDR2 reads YYEEEE. Trimming takes 4 bases off V and 2 bases off J; junction bases not matched to a gene: 13. The CDR3 starts with the cysteine, ends with the phenylalanine, and has 17 residues. Of the read, only the CDR3 DNA is kept; its 51 bases are in frame from base 1. The protocol used for the library was the immunoSEQ multiplex PCR assay. A mixture of 60 forward primers for TCR Vbeta segments and 13 reverse primers for TCR Jbeta segments was used in the multiplex PCR. The CDR3 region of rearranged TCR beta genes was amplified from genomic DNA by a multiplex PCR assay. The amplified TCR beta libraries were sequenced on the Illumina HiSeq System as 87-base-pair reads. The authors' pipeline ran thus. A later analysis tallied approximately 87 million unique TCR beta chains across the roughly 610 repertoires, and roughly 11 million of those chains were shared by two or more donors. A nearest-neighbor algorithm error-corrected the raw reads and collapsed the reads into unique sequences, merging closely related sequences to remove PCR and sequencing errors. CDR3 sequences were aligned to IMGT reference sequences to assign V, D and J gene segments. For a sequence to be retained, at least a six-nucleotide match to both a V gene segment and a J gene segment was required. A rearrangement was called productive if the CDR3 had no stop codons and remained in frame with V and J, and every other rearrangement was called non-productive. CDR3 was defined by IMGT convention, running from the second conserved V-encoded cysteine to the conserved J-encoded phenylalanine. The earlier analysis of about 590 of the donors excluded sequences that lacked an unambiguous match to a single V gene segment. An earlier analysis of a few hundred of the donors classified V segments as functional when productive rearrangements were above 56.7% and as segregating when the standard deviation between donors was above 5%. A statistical classification framework was built for diagnosing cytomegalovirus status from the catalog of TCR beta chain sequences. V and J gene assignment, in a later analysis, came from comparing TCR nucleotide sequences with IMGT/GENE-DB human TR gene sequences. A later analysis assigned CDR3 sequences and most-parsimonious VDJ recombination scenarios with the TCRdist pipeline. A later analysis defined each TCR beta chain by its CDR3 amino acid sequence plus V-gene family, and excluded reads lacking a unique V-gene family. As a way to deal with suspected cross-contamination and a sequencing artifact, a later analysis dropped 450 to 600 nucleotide sequences that were highly shared and had low generation probability. In a later analysis, a clonal expansion index for each public chain was calculated from normalized within-repertoire ranks of inferred template counts. Generation probabilities in a later analysis came from a VDJ recombination model fitted to out-of-frame rearrangements, and those results were checked against IGoR. In a later analysis, TCR-TCR, TCR-HLA and TCR-CMV co-occurrence was scored with hypergeometric tests, and a repertoire-size bias correction was applied to TCR pairs. False discovery rates were estimated in a later analysis by permuting HLA or CMV assignments 20 times. A later analysis grouped co-occurring TCRs with DBSCAN, adding TCRdist sequence similarity when clustering within HLA-allele-positive subsets. Repertoires with fewer than 30,000 or more than 120,000 public chains were left out of co-occurrence clustering, as were four to six repertoires with anomalous nucleotide sharing. TCRdb took this table from immuneACCESS and kept in-frame rearrangements with V and J called. Such tables lack part of the clones; where checked against another copy, unresolved V genes explain under half of the gap, and the rest is unexplained. V, J and clone size reflect that table, while D and trimming were determined from the DNA. Within this sample are about 180,000 clones, with more than 70% of them counted one time only. Together, the top ten hold under 1.5% of the sample.

In total, 600 or so healthy bone marrow donors made up the cohort. All cohort members were sampled while nominally healthy, although unrecorded immune exposures were likely present. The donor tested CMV seropositive and was one of the 289 seropositive cohort members. A peripheral blood sample was provided by each donor, and peripheral blood mononuclear cells were used for TCR beta sequencing. The Qiagen DNeasy Blood Extraction Kit was used to extract genomic DNA from the blood cell samples. As for this clone: Its antigen is not yet known. No base quality information exists; no much larger clone differs at one position.

The sequencing sample was made of PBMCs. This chain is built from TRBV5-6 and TRBJ2-7; 9 junctional bases match TRBD2. The sequence was collected from a girl aged 5-17 years in good health and CMV-seropositive. The CDR3 corresponds to CASSPLLSSGVAYEQYF. The DNA is as follows: TGTGCCAGCAGCCCGCTCCTGTCTAGCGGGGTAGCCTACGAGCAGTACTTC. With all but the CDR3 taken from the reference TRBV5-6 and TRBJ2-7 genes, the full variable domain is: DAGVTQSPTHLIKTRGQQVTLRCSPKSGHDTVSWYQQALGQGPQFIFQYYEEEERQRGNFPDRFSGHQFPNYSSELNVNALLLGDSALYLCASSPLLSSGVAYEQYFGPGTRLTVT.